Sequencing of this T cell receptor (beta chain) was carried out in a study of T cells expressing NK-cell markers. Overall study context: Obtained from sorted CD3+CD56+NKG2C+, CD3+CD56+NKG2C- and CD3+CD56-NKG2C+ T cells were the TCR beta repertoires. Seven donors tested HCMV-seropositive and one tested seronegative among the eight sequenced.

From its re-call of the 5' RACE reads, TCRdb lists each CDR3 protein once, without DNA. Listed are about 380,000 distinct CDR3 sequences; roughly 5.2% falls within the top ten. CDR3 length: 17 amino acids. Germline V gives CDR1 MGHRA, CDR2 YSYEKL. The receptor was derived from a man aged 18-70 years in good health. J is TRBJ2-5 and V is TRBV4-1; TCRdb gives TRBD2 as the D gene, but with no DNA this cannot be confirmed. Sequencing was done on a sample of blood T cells: a sorted CD56 or NKG2C T cell subset, CD4+ or CD8+ T cells, or bulk PBMC T cells (not recorded which). CDR3 sequence: CASSQGTIAGGQETQYF.